The 21 T cell receptor beta chains listed next were all sequenced from one sample in a study of blood T cell repertoires in COVID-19. The repertoire was sequenced with immunoSEQ multiplex PCR; TCRdb's copy has only in-frame clones and lacks some. The sample consists of 50,000 to 70,000 clones, 79% of them appearing once. The sample comprised peripheral blood. The receptor source for this set is a man between 60 and 70 years old with acute or convalescent COVID-19.

The chain recombines TRBV16 with TRBJ1-6, with 8 bases aligning to TRBD1. V dropped 0 bases and J dropped 7; count of bases not matched to a gene: 2. Germline V CDR1 and CDR2: KGHSY, FQNENV. The CDR3 runs to 15 residues. This CDR3 is CASSQSTGGNSPLHF. CDR3 nucleotides: TGTGCCAGCAGCCAATCCACAGGGGGGAATTCACCCCTCCACTTT.

The chain has TRBV30 and TRBJ2-1, with 9 bases identical to TRBD1. The CDR3 runs to 15 residues. The germline V gene encodes CDR1 GTSNPN and CDR2 SVGIG (reference sequence). J gave up 4 bases and V 5 bases, and 9 bases lay outside the gene matches. In DNA, the CDR3 is TGTGCCTGGCGTCTCCGGGACAGGGTTTACAATGAGCAGTTCTTC. This translates into CAWRLRDRVYNEQFF.

The rearrangement uses TRBV7-8 and TRBJ1-1, with D unclear. Germline loops: CDR1 SGHVS, CDR2 FQNEAQ. Deletions cut 6 bases from V and 0 bases from J, with 8 bases between. CDR3 length: 13 amino acids. Here the CDR3 reads CASSRTVNTEAFF. CDR3 nucleotide sequence: TGTGCCAGCAGTCGTACGGTGAACACTGAAGCTTTCTTT. The full variable domain, with the rest looked up from reference TRBV7-8 and TRBJ1-1, is GAGVSQSPRYKVAKRGQDVALRCDPISGHVSLFWYQQALGQGPEFLTYFQNEAQLDKSGLPSDRFFAERPEGSVSTLKIQRTQQEDSAVYLCASSRTVNTEAFFGQGTRLTVV.

This rearrangement joins TRBV5-6 to TRBJ1-6; D is ambiguous. Germline-derived CDR1 and CDR2 are SGHDT and YYEEEE. The CDR3 covers 15 residues. V lost 2 bases, J lost 7 bases, and 13 bases lay in between. The CDR3 loop reads CASSLGPSENSPLHF. The CDR3 coding sequence is TGTGCCAGCAGCTTAGGCCCGAGCGAAAATTCACCCCTCCACTTT.

CDR3 sequence (DNA): TGTGCCAGCAGATTGACAGTTTATAGCAATCAGCCCCAGCATTTT. Protein sequence: CASRLTVYSNQPQHF. The rearrangement uses TRBV2 and TRBJ1-5, with D perhaps TRBD1 (5 bases). The germline V and J ends were trimmed by 6 bases and 0 bases, with 12 bases remaining between them. CDR1 and CDR2 from the germline V gene are SNHLY and FYNNEI. The CDR3 spans 15 residues.

In its sample, this clone was seen once. The chain recombines TRBV24-1 with TRBJ1-5; D is unresolved. The CDR3 has 13 residues. Germline loops: CDR1 KGHDR, CDR2 SFDVKD. V was trimmed by 3 bases and J by 6 bases, leaving 8 bases between them. CDR3 coding DNA: TGTGCCACCAGTGATCGGCAGGTTCAGCCCCAGCATTTT. Its translation is CATSDRQVQPQHF.

This chain connects TRBV6-2 or TRBV6-3 to TRBJ1-2; tentatively, D is TRBD1 (6 bases). This CDR3 has 14 residues. Germline V gives CDR1 MNHEY, CDR2 SVGEGT. Trimming removed 4 bases at V and 6 bases at J, with 15 bases between. The CDR3 is CASSSLARGDGYTF. The CDR3 nucleotides are TGTGCCAGCAGTTCGCTTGCCAGGGGAGATGGCTACACCTTC.

V is TRBV29-1 and J is TRBJ1-4, with TRBD1 matching over 11 bases. Germline V gives CDR1 SQVTM, CDR2 ANQGSEA. V lost 6 bases, J lost 0 bases, and 3 bases stayed unmatched. This CDR3 is built from 15 residues. The CDR3 loop is CSVGGQGATNEKLFF. As DNA, the CDR3 is TGCAGCGTGGGGGGACAGGGGGCAACTAATGAAAAACTGTTTTTT.

This chain uses TRBV15 with TRBJ2-1; TRBD2 matches 8 bases. CDR1 is LNHNV and CDR2 is YYDKDF in the germline V gene (reference sequence). The V gene end was trimmed by 2 bases and the J gene end by 4 bases; junction bases not matched to a gene: 4. This CDR3 spans 15 amino acids. Here the CDR3 DNA reads TGTGCCACCAGCAGATCCGGGACTAGGTACAATGAGCAGTTCTTC. This translates into CATSRSGTRYNEQFF.

The chain has TRBV10-3 and TRBJ2-2, with D possibly TRBD2 on 5 matching bases. Germline V gene data show CDR1 as ENHRY and CDR2 as SYGVKD. The CDR3 consists of 12 residues. The V gene lost 3 bases and the J gene lost 8 bases, with 7 bases spanning the gap. DNA of the CDR3: TGTGCCATCAGTGATGAGCGGGGGGAGCTGTTTTTT. Translated: CAISDERGELFF.

This chain uses TRBV6-5 with TRBJ1-2; 8 nucleotides match TRBD1. This CDR3 has 14 residues. The germline gives CDR1 MNHEY, CDR2 SVGAGI. J was trimmed by 7 bases and V by 5 bases; bases with no gene match: 9. The CDR3 protein is CASSPSPGTGGYTF. The CDR3 DNA sequence: TGTGCCAGCAGTCCCTCCCCCGGGACAGGTGGCTACACCTTC.

The chain recombines TRBV28 with TRBJ1-4; no clear D. Trimming left V 9 bases short and J 4 bases short, with 9 bases between. CDR3 length: 12 residues. Germline lookup yields CDR1 MDHEN and CDR2 SYDVKM. CDR3 bases: TGTGCCAGTACGCGGGGTAATGAAAAACTGTTTTTT. Amino acid sequence: CASTRGNEKLFF. Drawing the rest from reference TRBV28 and TRBJ1-4, the complete variable domain is DVKVTQSSRYLVKRTGEKVFLECVQDMDHENMFWYRQDPGLGLRLIYFSYDVKMKEKGDIPEGYSVSREKKERFSLILESASTNQTSMYLCASTRGNEKLFFGSGTQLSVL.

CDR3 nucleotides: TGCGCCAGCAGGCGGGGACAGATGAACACTGAAGCTTTCTTT. Its protein product is CASRRGQMNTEAFF. The V and J genes are TRBV10-2 and TRBJ1-1, with 7 bases fitting TRBD1. In germline, CDR1 is WSHSY, CDR2 SAAADI. The CDR3 is 14 residues long. J gave up 0 bases and V 6 bases, and 4 bases lay outside the gene matches.

The V and J genes are TRBV9 and TRBJ2-1; 10 bases line up with TRBD2. The CDR3 runs to 16 residues. V was pared by 3 bases and J by 5 bases, with 8 bases of the junction left unmatched. Germline CDR1 is SGDLS and CDR2 is YYNGEE. Here the CDR3 reads CASSAGTSAKDNEQFF. The CDR3 nucleotides read TGTGCCAGCAGCGCAGGGACTAGCGCTAAGGACAATGAGCAGTTCTTC.

The gene calls are TRBV5-1 and TRBJ2-1; tentatively, D is TRBD2 (6 bases). Germline V gives CDR1 SGHRS, CDR2 YFSETQ. Deletions cut 2 bases from V and 9 bases from J, with 15 bases between. The CDR3 contains 14 residues. CDR3 sequence (DNA): TGCGCCAGCAGCTTCACCTCGGGGGTTGGTGAGCAGTTCTTC. This codes for CASSFTSGVGEQFF.

In its sample, this clone ranks as medium-sized (0.01 to 0.1%). The V gene is TRBV7-9, the J gene TRBJ2-1; the D gene is possibly TRBD2 (6 bases). The CDR3 totals 12 residues. V was pared by 7 bases and J by 6 bases, with 10 bases between. Looked up from germline, CDR1 is SEHNR and CDR2 is FQNEAQ (reference sequence). CDR3 in DNA: TGTGCCAGCATCCTTAGCGGCAATGAGCAGTTCTTC. Its translation: CASILSGNEQFF. Based on the CDR3 plus reference TRBV7-9 and TRBJ2-1, the full variable domain is DTGVSQNPRHKITKRGQNVTFRCDPISEHNRLYWYRQTLGQGPEFLTYFQNEAQLEKSRLLSDRFSAERPKGSFSTLEIQRTEQGDSAMYLCASILSGNEQFFGPGTRLTVL.

In this sample, this clone turned up a few times. The chain recombines TRBV28 with TRBJ2-7; a possible D gene is TRBD1 (5 bases). V lost 8 bases, J lost 3 bases, and 8 bases lay in between. The V gene's germline CDR1 is MDHEN and CDR2 SYDVKM. This CDR3 is built from 11 residues. Written as DNA, the CDR3 is TGTGCCAGCGGCAGGGACTACGAGCAGTACTTC. Amino acids: CASGRDYEQYF.

This clone has more than one count but fewer than ten. The chain recombines TRBV29-1 with TRBJ2-1; TRBD2 agrees at 10 bases. The V segment lost 5 bases and the J segment 6 bases; nucleotides outside the gene matches: 7. Germline values: CDR1 SQVTM, CDR2 ANQGSEA. The CDR3 totals 14 residues. The CDR3 DNA is TGCAGCGTTTCTAAAGCGGGAGGGCCCAATGAGCAGTTCTTC. Its translation is CSVSKAGGPNEQFF.

This clone counts as medium-sized. The chain links TRBV15 to TRBJ2-4; the match to TRBD1 covers 8 bases. Germline CDR1 and CDR2: LNHNV and YYDKDF (reference sequence). CDR3 length equals 11 residues. V lost 8 bases, J lost 11 bases, and 5 bases stayed unmatched. CDR3 loop: CATGTGPVQYF. The CDR3 bases are TGTGCCACCGGGACAGGACCTGTTCAGTACTTC.

V gene TRBV15 combines with J gene TRBJ2-3; D gene ambiguous. V lost 1 base to trimming and J lost 3 bases, with 14 bases between them. Germline-derived CDR1 and CDR2 are LNHNV and YYDKDF (reference sequence). The CDR3 runs 16 residues. CDR3 DNA: TGTGCCACCAGCAGAGCCTATGATCAGGATACAGATACGCAGTATTTT. Protein: CATSRAYDQDTDTQYF. The full variable domain, its missing parts supplied by reference TRBV15 and TRBJ2-3, is DAMVIQNPRYQVTQFGKPVTLSCSQTLNHNVMYWYQQKSSQAPKLLFHYYDKDFNNEADTPDNFQSRRPNTSFCFLDIRSPGLGDTAMYLCATSRAYDQDTDTQYFGPGTRLTVL.

This clone was detected only a few times. The chain links TRBV27 to TRBJ2-7, with D perhaps matching TRBD1 (5 bases). Germline V CDR1 and CDR2: MNHEY, SMNVEV (reference sequence). Deletions cut 4 bases from V and 4 bases from J, with 17 bases between. There are 15 residues in the CDR3. CDR3 region: CASSYNPAPGYEQYF. The CDR3 DNA follows: TGTGCCAGCAGTTATAACCCAGCCCCAGGGTACGAGCAGTACTTC.